This T cell receptor (beta chain) was sequenced during a study of tumor-infiltrating lymphocytes in primary liver carcinoma. The wider study: Patients underwent surgical resection for primary liver carcinoma.

A primer matching the constant region was used to make TCR beta cDNA from 500 ng of total RNA. Modified slightly, ARM-PCR produced TCR beta libraries over three nested multiplex PCR rounds. A C-beta reverse primer and TRBV1-TRBV30 forward primers served in each of the first two PCR rounds, at about 9 cycles apiece. TCRdb independently ran MiXCR on the multiplex PCR reads; one entry per CDR3 protein. The sample shows 150,000 to 200,000 distinct CDR3 sequences, over 50% of them seen only once. The CDR3 is made up of 15 amino acids. V was trimmed by 2 bases and J by 1 base, leaving 9 bases between them. Germline V gives CDR1 KGHDR, CDR2 SFDVKD. The sample holds many counts of this clonotype. Its antigen is not known. Blood RNA came from unsorted whole blood; germline DNA was also extracted. Chronic HBV infection, untreated so far, was present in the patients. Before the operation took place, around 4 milliliters of peripheral blood were collected.

Study-wide points: Lesser overlap characterized tumor-adjacent and tumor-blood pairs relative to tumor region pairs.

Sequencing used peripheral blood. This clonotype was obtained from a man in his forties with primary liver carcinoma and hepatitis B virus infection. The V gene is TRBV24-1, the J gene TRBJ2-3, with a tentative D call TRBD2 (6 bases). CDR3 sequence: CATSDSRLGTDTQYF. CDR3 in DNA: TGTGCCACCAGTGATTCTAGACTAGGCACAGATACGCAGTATTTT.